Presented here are 2 T cell receptor beta chains from one specimen sequenced in a study of cytomegalovirus exposure and HLA in healthy donors. Both 60 Vbeta primers and 13 Jbeta primers went into the PCR. Only in-frame clones appear in the TCRdb table, and some are missing; sequencing was by immunoSEQ multiplex PCR. The profile shows fewer than 300,000 clones, 75% to 90% of them singletons. Sequencing used PBMCs. All receptors come from a man aged 40-55 years in good health and CMV-seropositive.

V usage is TRBV7-9 and J usage is TRBJ1-1, with 9 nucleotides matching TRBD1. The CDR3 is 17 amino acids. CDR1 is SEHNR and CDR2 is FQNEAQ in the germline V gene (reference sequence). V shed 4 bases and J 0 bases; nucleotides not matched to a gene: 9. DNA of the CDR3: TGTGCCAGCAGCTCCACGATAACAGGGGGCTTGAACACTGAAGCTTTCTTT. Protein sequence: CASSSTITGGLNTEAFF.

This rearrangement joins TRBV5-1 to TRBJ1-4; D unresolved. The CDR3 consists of 15 residues. The V end was cut by 0 bases, the J end by 6 bases, with 12 bases between. Germline assignment: CDR1 SGHRS and CDR2 YFSETQ. This CDR3 reads CASSLAQDGYEKLFF. The CDR3 bases are TGCGCCAGCAGCTTGGCCCAGGATGGATATGAAAAACTGTTTTTT.